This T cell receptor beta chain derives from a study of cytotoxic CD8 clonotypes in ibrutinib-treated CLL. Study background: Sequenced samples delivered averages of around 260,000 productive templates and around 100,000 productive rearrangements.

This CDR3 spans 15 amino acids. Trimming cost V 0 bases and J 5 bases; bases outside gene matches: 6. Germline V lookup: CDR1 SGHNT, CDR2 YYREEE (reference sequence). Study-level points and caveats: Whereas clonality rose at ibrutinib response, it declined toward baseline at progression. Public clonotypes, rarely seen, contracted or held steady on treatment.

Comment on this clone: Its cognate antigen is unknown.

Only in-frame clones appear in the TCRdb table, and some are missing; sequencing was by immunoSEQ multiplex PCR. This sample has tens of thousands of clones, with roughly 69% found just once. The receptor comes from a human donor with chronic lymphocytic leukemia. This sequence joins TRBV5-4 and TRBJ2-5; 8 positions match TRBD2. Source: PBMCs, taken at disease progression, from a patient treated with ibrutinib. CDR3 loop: CASSLEVAGRETQYF. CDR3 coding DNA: TGTGCCAGCAGCTTGGAGGTAGCGGGGCGGGAGACCCAGTACTTC.